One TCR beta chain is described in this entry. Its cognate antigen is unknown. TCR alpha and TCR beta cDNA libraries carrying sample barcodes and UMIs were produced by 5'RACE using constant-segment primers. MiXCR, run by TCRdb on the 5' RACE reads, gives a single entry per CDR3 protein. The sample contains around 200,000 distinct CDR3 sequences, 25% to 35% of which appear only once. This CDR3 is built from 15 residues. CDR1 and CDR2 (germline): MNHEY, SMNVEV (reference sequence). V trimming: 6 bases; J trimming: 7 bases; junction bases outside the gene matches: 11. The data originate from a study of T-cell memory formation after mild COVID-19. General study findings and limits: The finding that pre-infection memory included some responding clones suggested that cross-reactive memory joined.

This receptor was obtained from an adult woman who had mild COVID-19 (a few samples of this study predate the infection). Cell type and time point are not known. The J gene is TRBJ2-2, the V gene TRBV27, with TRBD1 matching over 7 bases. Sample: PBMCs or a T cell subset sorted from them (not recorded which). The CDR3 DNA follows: TGTGCCAGCAGACCGACAGGGTCGATTGGCGGGGAGCTGTTTTTT. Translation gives CASRPTGSIGGELFF.